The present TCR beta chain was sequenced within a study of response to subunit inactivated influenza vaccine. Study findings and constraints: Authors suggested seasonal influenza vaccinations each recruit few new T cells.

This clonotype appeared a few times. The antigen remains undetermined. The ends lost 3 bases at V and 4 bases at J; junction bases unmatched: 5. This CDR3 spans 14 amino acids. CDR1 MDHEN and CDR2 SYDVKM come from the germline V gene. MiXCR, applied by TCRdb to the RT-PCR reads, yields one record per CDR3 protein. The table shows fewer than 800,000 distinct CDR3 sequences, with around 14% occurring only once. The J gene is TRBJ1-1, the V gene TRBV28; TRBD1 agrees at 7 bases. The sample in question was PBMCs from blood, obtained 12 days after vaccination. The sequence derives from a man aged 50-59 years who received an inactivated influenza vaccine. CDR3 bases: TGTGCCAGCAGTTTCTACAGGGGTCCCACTGAAGCTTTCTTT. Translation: CASSFYRGPTEAFF.